The rows below give T cell receptor beta chains drawn from one sample of a study of molecular identifiers for immune sequencing clone quantification. TCRdb used MiXCR to reprocess the PCR reads, holding one entry per CDR3 protein. The table includes roughly 71,000 distinct CDR3 sequences, less than 20% detected once. The sequenced sample consisted of naive CD8+ T cells from blood, with Jurkat cell RNA spiked in. These receptors originate from a human donor in good health. Some libraries in this study had Jurkat cell RNA spiked in. The CDR3 runs from the conserved cysteine through the conserved F or W. A D gene is named only where the DNA matches it firmly. Size is stated for part of the rows, as once, few or many counts, or as a class when the clone is expanded.

TRBV7-2	TRBJ2-1	few	NA	TGTGCCAGCAGCACCGTGGGTGGTATCCACTACAATGAGCAGTTCTTC	CASSTVGGIHYNEQFF
TRBV2	TRBJ1-2	NA	TRBD1	TGTGCCAGCAAGGGGGAGGGACAGACGAGGAACTATGGCTACACCTTC	CASKGEGQTRNYGYTF
TRBV27	TRBJ2-7	many	NA	TGTGCCAGCAGTTTAGCTGACACGGGTGGGTACGAGCAGTACTTC	CASSLADTGGYEQYF
TRBV3-1	TRBJ2-7	many	NA	TGTGCCAGCAGCCAAGAATCCCTGAACTACGAGCAGTACTTC	CASSQESLNYEQYF
TRBV10-2	TRBJ2-7	many	NA	TGCGCCAGCAGTCGGGACTCCCCAAAGGAGCAGTACTTC	CASSRDSPKEQYF
TRBV7-9	TRBJ2-1	few	NA	TGTGCCAGCAGACACGTACCGGACAATGAGCAGTTCTTC	CASRHVPDNEQFF
TRBV25-1	TRBJ2-1	NA	NA	TGTGCCAGCAGTGTGGATTTCAATTGGGATGAGCAGTTCTTC	CASSVDFNWDEQFF
TRBV5-6	TRBJ2-7	few	NA	TGTGCCAGCAGCTTGGGAGGGGACACCTACGAGCAGTACTTC	CASSLGGDTYEQYF
TRBV2	TRBJ2-1	NA	NA	TGTGCCAGCAGTTATGACGTAGGCAATGAGCAGTTCTTC	CASSYDVGNEQFF
TRBV4-2	TRBJ2-7	many	TRBD1	TGTGCCAGCAGCCTCGAGGGACAGGGGTCGGGGGAGCAGTACTTC	CASSLEGQGSGEQYF
TRBV4-1	TRBJ2-7	many	TRBD1	TGCGCCAGCAGCCGAGGACAGGGCACCTACGAGCAGTACTTC	CASSRGQGTYEQYF
TRBV7-6	TRBJ2-1	few	NA	TGTGCCAGCAGTCAGACCGGGGAGCAGTTCTTC	CASSQTGEQFF
TRBV20-1	TRBJ2-3	many	TRBD1	TGCAGTGCCGGGGACAGGGTCTCCCTCACAGATACGCAGTATTTT	CSAGDRVSLTDTQYF
TRBV13	TRBJ2-7	NA	TRBD1	TGTGCCAGCAGCACGGGACAGGGGGTCGACGAGCAGTACTTC	CASSTGQGVDEQYF
TRBV24-1	TRBJ1-1	NA	NA	TGTGCCACCAGTGATTGGGGGAACACTGAAGCTTTCTTT	CATSDWGNTEAFF
TRBV19	TRBJ2-1	many	TRBD2	TGTGCCAGTAGTGTACTAGCGATGGAGTCCTACAATGAGCAGTTCTTC	CASSVLAMESYNEQFF